This TCR beta chain derives from a study of cytomegalovirus exposure and HLA in healthy donors. This PCR relied on a set of 60 Vbeta primers and 13 Jbeta primers. As handled by the study authors: Per a later analysis, the number of unique TCR beta chains was some 82 million, of which about 10 million were shared. Profiled with immunoSEQ multiplex PCR; TCRdb holds only in-frame clones, not every one. D and trimming were read from the DNA, whereas the V and J calls and clone size are those reported in that table. This sample has about 120,000 clones, with 77% found just once. The CDR3 runs 13 residues. CDR1 and CDR2 (germline): SGHAT, FQNNGV. Deletions cut 1 base from V and 5 bases from J, with 6 bases between.

V and J are TRBV11-2 and TRBJ1-5, with D possibly TRBD1 on 6 matching bases. This TCR was recovered from a man aged 35-49 years in good health and CMV-seropositive. The sequenced material came from PBMCs. CDR3 loop: CASSLAGDQPQHF. CDR3 DNA: TGTGCCAGCAGCTTAGCAGGGGATCAGCCCCAGCATTTT.